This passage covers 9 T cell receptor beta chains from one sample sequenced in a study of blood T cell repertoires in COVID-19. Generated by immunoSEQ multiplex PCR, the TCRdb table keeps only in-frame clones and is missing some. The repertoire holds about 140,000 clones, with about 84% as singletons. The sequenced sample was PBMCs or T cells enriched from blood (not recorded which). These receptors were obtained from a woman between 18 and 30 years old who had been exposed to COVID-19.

This CDR3 is CASSPLGGPQLQAFF. The CDR3 nucleotides read TGTGCCAGCTCACCCCTGGGGGGGCCCCAATTACAGGCTTTCTTT. The chain couples TRBV18 to TRBJ1-1, with D perhaps TRBD1 (6 bases). In germline, CDR1 is KGHSH, CDR2 LQKENI. V was shortened by 3 bases and J by 11 bases, with 22 bases between the two germline ends. The CDR3 covers 15 residues. Filled out from reference TRBV18 and TRBJ1-1, the complete variable domain reads NAGVMQNPRHLVRRRGQEARLRCSPMKGHSHVYWYRQLPEEGLKFMVYLQKENIIDESGMPKERFSAEFPKEGPSILRIQQVVRGDSAAYFCASSPLGGPQLQAFFGQGTRLTVV.

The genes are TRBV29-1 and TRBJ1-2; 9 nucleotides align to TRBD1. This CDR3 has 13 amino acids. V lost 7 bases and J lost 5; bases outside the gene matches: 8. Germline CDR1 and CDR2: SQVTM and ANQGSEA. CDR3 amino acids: CSGTSGQGYGYTF. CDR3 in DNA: TGCAGCGGGACCAGTGGACAGGGGTATGGCTACACCTTC.

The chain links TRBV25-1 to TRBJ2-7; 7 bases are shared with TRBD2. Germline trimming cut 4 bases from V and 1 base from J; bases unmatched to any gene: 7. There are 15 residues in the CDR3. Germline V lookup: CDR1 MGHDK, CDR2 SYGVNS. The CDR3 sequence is CASSAAGAPSYEQYF. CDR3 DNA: TGTGCCAGCAGTGCGGCGGGAGCGCCTTCCTACGAGCAGTACTTC.

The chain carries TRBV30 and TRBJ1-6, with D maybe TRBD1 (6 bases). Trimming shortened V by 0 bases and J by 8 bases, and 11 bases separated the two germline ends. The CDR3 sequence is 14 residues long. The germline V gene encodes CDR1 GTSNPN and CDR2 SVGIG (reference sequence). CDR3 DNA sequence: TGTGCCTGGAGTGTGCGAGCAGGGGATTCACCCCTCCACTTT. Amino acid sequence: CAWSVRAGDSPLHF.

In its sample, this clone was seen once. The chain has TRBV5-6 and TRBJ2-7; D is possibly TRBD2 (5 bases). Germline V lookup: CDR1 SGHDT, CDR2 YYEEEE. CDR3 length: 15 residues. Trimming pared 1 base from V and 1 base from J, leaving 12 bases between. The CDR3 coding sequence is TGTGCCAGCAGCTTGACTAGTAGGATTTCCTACGAGCAGTACTTC. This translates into CASSLTSRISYEQYF.

In DNA, the CDR3 is TGCAGCGTTGACCCCCGCGGGAAAGAGACCCAGTACTTC. Translated, it gives CSVDPRGKETQYF. This chain joins TRBV29-1 and TRBJ2-5, with D possibly TRBD2 on 6 matching bases. This CDR3 is built from 13 residues. Germline V gene sequence: CDR1 SQVTM, CDR2 ANQGSEA. Trimming shortened V by 3 bases and J by 3 bases, and 11 bases separated the two germline ends.

In DNA form, the CDR3 reads TGTGCCTGGAGTGTATCGTCGGTGAGGCATAATTCACCCCTCCACTTT. Its protein product is CAWSVSSVRHNSPLHF. The chain recombines TRBV30 with TRBJ1-6, with D hard to call. The germline gives CDR1 GTSNPN, CDR2 SVGIG (reference sequence). This CDR3 contains 16 residues. V was clipped by 0 bases and J by 5 bases, with 14 bases between them.

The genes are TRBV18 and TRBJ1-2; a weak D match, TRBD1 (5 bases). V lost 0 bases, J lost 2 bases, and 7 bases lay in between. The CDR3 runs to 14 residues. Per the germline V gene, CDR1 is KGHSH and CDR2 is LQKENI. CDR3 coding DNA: TGTGCCAGCTCACCACCGACAGACAACTATGGCTACACCTTC. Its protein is CASSPPTDNYGYTF.

The CDR3 protein is CASEPRTIRGETQYF. The CDR3 region has the DNA TGTGCCAGCGAACCGCGGACCATCCGGGGAGAGACCCAGTACTTC. This chain uses TRBV2 with TRBJ2-5, with D possibly TRBD2 on 5 matching bases. V gave up 8 bases and J gave up 4 bases, with 20 bases separating them. Germline-derived CDR1 and CDR2 are SNHLY and FYNNEI. CDR3 length equals 15 residues.